This T cell receptor beta chain was sequenced in a study of cytomegalovirus exposure and HLA in healthy donors. Study at large: An earlier analysis found fewer than 140 million unique TCR beta sequences from about 190 million T cells. Overall study results and limits: According to reports, the classifier identified cytomegalovirus status with high specificity and sensitivity. Segments of the TCR beta V type were, in most cases, productive about 87% or about 30% of the time in an earlier analysis.

The ends were cut back, 5 bases at V and 5 bases at J, with 9 bases in the middle. Germline lookup yields CDR1 MNHNS and CDR2 SASEGT. The CDR3 has 12 amino acids. Details on this clone: The target antigen is unknown.

Use of 60 Vbeta and 13 Jbeta primers characterized the PCR. Sequencing used immunoSEQ multiplex PCR; TCRdb keeps in-frame clones, though not all of them. The sample shows approximately 150,000 clones, approximately 84% of them seen only once. This chain uses TRBV6-1 with TRBJ1-2; D gene ambiguous. The source of this sequence is a girl under 18 in good health and CMV-seropositive. The specimen was PBMCs. CDR3 sequence: CASSSDGYGYTF. The DNA for the CDR3 is TGTGCCAGCAGTAGCGACGGGTATGGCTACACCTTC.